These T cell receptor beta chains were read from a single sample in a study of blood T cell repertoires in COVID-19. Data came from immunoSEQ multiplex PCR; TCRdb stores just in-frame clones and leaves some out. The table has some 360,000 clones, roughly 90% seen once. Sequencing was performed on PBMCs or T cells enriched from blood (not recorded which). The receptors come from a young woman who had been exposed to COVID-19. The CDR3 runs from the conserved cysteine through the conserved F or W. D genes are given only for firm matches. Clone size appears in some rows only: once, few, many, or a class for an expanded clone.

clone_size,v_call,d_call,j_call,cdr3_aa,cdr3_nt
-,TRBV5-4,-,TRBJ2-5,CASGVGLQETQYF,TGTGCCAGCGGGGTCGGACTCCAAGAGACCCAGTACTTC
-,TRBV9,TRBD2,TRBJ2-3,CASSVAGGRSTDTQYF,TGTGCCAGCAGCGTAGCTGGCGGGAGGAGCACAGATACGCAGTATTTT
-,TRBV19,TRBD1,TRBJ1-2,CATRGGSYGYTF,TGTGCCACCAGAGGGGGCAGCTATGGCTACACCTTC
-,TRBV4-2,TRBD2,TRBJ2-5,CASSQQELAQETQYF,TGTGCCAGCAGCCAACAGGAACTAGCGCAAGAGACCCAGTACTTC
-,TRBV9,-,TRBJ2-7,CASSPRGYRAYEQYF,TGTGCCAGCAGCCCAAGGGGGTACAGGGCCTACGAGCAGTACTTC
-,TRBV15,-,TRBJ2-5,CAGRETQYF,TGTGCCGGGCGAGAGACCCAGTACTTC
once,TRBV5-1,TRBD1,TRBJ2-7,CASSLAGQGARYEQYF,TGCGCCAGCAGCTTGGCCGGACAGGGGGCGAGGTACGAGCAGTACTTC
-,TRBV27,-,TRBJ1-1,CASSWGGNTEAFF,TGTGCCAGCAGTTGGGGAGGCAACACTGAAGCTTTCTTT
-,TRBV4-2,TRBD1,TRBJ1-5,CASSQDRRGQGRQPQHF,TGTGCCAGCAGCCAAGATCGGCGGGGACAGGGTCGTCAGCCCCAGCATTTT
-,TRBV28,-,TRBJ1-1,CASSSGGKAFF,TGTGCCAGCAGTTCTGGGGGCAAAGCTTTCTTT
-,TRBV25-1,TRBD1,TRBJ2-2,CASQDTGTAINTGELFF,TGTGCCAGCCAGGATACCGGGACAGCAATCAACACCGGGGAGCTGTTTTTT
-,TRBV5-1,-,TRBJ1-1,CASISGLGATEAFF,TGCGCCAGCATATCCGGATTGGGGGCCACTGAAGCTTTCTTT